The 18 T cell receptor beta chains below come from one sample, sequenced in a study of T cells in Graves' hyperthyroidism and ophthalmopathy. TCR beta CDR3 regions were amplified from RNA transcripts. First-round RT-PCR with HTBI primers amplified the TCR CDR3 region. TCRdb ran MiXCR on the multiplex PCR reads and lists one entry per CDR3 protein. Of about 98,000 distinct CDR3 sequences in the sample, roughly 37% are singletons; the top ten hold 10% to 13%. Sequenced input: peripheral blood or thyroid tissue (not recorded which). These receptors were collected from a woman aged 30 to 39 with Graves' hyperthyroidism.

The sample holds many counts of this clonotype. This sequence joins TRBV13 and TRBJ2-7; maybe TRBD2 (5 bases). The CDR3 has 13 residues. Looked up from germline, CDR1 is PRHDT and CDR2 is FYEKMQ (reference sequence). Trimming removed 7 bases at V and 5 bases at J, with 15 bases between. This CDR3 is CASNIRGSHEQYF. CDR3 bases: TGTGCCAGCAATATCCGGGGATCCCACGAGCAGTACTTC.

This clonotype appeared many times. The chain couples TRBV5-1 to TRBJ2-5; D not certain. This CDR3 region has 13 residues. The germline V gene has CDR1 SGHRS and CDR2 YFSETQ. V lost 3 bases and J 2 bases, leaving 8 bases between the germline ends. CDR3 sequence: CASSSVRQETQYF. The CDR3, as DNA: TGCGCCAGCAGCTCCGTCCGGCAAGAGACCCAGTACTTC.

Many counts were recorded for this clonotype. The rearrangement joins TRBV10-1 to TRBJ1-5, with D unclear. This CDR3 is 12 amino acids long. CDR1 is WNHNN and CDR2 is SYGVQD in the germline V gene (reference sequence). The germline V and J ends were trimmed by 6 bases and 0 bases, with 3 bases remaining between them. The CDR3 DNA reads TGCGCCAGCAGGCTTAGCAATCAGCCCCAGCATTTT. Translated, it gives CASRLSNQPQHF.

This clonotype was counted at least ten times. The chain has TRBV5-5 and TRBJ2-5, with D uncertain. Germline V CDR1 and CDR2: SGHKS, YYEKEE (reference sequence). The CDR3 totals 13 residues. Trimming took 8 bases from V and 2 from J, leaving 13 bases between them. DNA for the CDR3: TGTGCCAGTACCTATGTCCTACAAGAGACCCAGTACTTC. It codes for CASTYVLQETQYF.

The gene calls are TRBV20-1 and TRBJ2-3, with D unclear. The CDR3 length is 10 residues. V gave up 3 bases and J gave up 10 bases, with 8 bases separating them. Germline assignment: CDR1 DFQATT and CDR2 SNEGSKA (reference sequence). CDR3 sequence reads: CSASFRSQYF. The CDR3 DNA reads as TGCAGTGCTAGCTTCCGGTCGCAGTATTTT.

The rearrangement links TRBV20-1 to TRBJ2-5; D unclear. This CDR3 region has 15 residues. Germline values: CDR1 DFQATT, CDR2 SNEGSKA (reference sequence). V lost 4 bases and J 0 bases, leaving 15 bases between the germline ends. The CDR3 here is CSAIRLVGNQETQYF. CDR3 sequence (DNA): TGCAGTGCTATCCGGTTGGTAGGGAACCAAGAGACCCAGTACTTC.

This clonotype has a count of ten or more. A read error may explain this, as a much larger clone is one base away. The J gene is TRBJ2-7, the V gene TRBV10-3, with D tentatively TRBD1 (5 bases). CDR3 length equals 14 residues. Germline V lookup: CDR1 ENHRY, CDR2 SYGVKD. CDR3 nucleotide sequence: TGTGCCATCAGTGAGAATGACAGCTCCTACGGGCAGTACTTC. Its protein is CAISENDSSYGQYF.

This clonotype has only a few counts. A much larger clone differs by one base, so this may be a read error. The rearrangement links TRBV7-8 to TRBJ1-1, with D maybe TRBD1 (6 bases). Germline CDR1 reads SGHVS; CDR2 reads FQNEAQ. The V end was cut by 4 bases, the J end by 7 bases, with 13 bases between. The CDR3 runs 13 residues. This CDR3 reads CASSYRVGIEAFF. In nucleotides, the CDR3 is TGTGCCAGCAGCTACAGGGTGGGGATTGAAGCTTTCTTT.

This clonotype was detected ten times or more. The CDR3, as DNA: TGCGCCAGCAGCCAAGAGTATCGGCGACAGCATCTCCACTTT. This codes for CASSQEYRRQHLHF. The chain employs TRBV4-1 and TRBJ1-6; maybe TRBD1 (5 bases). CDR1 is MGHRA, CDR2 YSYEKL, per germline. This CDR3 contains 14 residues. V lost 0 bases to trimming and J lost 16 bases, with 16 bases between them.

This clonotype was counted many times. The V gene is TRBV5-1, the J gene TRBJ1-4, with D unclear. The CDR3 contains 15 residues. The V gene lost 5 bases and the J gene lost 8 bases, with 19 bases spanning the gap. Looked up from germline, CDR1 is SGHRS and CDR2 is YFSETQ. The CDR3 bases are TGCGCCAGCAGGCGGGGTCTCCAGGTCGAGGAAAAACTGTTTTTT. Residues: CASRRGLQVEEKLFF.

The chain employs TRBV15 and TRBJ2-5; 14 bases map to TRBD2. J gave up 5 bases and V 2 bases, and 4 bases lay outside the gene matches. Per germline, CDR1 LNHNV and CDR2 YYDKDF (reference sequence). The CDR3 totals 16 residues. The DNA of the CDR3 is TGTGCCACCAGCAGACCGGGACTAGCGGGAGCGGAGACCCAGTACTTC. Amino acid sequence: CATSRPGLAGAETQYF.

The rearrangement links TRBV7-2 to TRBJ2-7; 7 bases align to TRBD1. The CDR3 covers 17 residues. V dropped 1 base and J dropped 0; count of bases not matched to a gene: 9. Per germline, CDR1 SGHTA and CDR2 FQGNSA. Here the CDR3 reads CASSLVGAGGVSYEQYF. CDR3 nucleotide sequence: TGTGCCAGCAGCTTAGTTGGAGCAGGGGGAGTCTCCTACGAGCAGTACTTC. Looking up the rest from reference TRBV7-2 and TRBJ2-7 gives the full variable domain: GAGVSQSPSNKVTEKGKDVELRCDPISGHTALYWYRQSLGQGLEFLIYFQGNSAPDKSGLPSDRFSAERTGGSVSTLTIQRTQQEDSAVYLCASSLVGAGGVSYEQYFGPGTRLTVT.

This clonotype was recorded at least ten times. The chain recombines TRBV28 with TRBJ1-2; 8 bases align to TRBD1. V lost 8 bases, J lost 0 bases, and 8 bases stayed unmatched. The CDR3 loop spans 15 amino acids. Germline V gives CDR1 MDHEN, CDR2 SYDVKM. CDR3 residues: CASLLQGAANYGYTF. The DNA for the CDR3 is TGTGCCAGCCTACTCCAGGGGGCCGCTAACTATGGCTACACCTTC.

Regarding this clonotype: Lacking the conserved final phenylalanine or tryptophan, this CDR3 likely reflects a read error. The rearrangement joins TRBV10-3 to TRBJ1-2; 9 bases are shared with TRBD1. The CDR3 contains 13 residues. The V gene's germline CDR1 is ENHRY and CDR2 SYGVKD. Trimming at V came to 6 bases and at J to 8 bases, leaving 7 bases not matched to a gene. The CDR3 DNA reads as TGTGCCATCAGCGCGGACAGGGGAAGAGGCTACACCCTC. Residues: CAISADRGRGYTL.

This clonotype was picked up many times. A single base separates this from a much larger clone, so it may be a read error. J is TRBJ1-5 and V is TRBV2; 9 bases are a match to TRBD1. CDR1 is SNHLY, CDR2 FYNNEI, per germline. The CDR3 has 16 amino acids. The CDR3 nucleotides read TGTGCCAGCAGCGTTGGGACAGGGATAAGCAATCGGCCCCAGCATTTT. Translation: CASSVGTGISNRPQHF.

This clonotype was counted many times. The CDR3 is CASSLFQKNTEAFF. The CDR3, as DNA: TGTGCCAGCAGTTTGTTTCAGAAGAACACTGAAGCTTTCTTT. The chain links TRBV12-3 or TRBV12-4 to TRBJ1-1; unclear D gene. The V gene lost 3 bases and the J gene lost 1 base, with 9 bases spanning the gap. This CDR3 spans 14 amino acids.

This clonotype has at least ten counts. The CDR3 region is CASKTGVLHEQYF. CDR3 in DNA: TGTGCCAGCAAAACGGGAGTACTCCACGAGCAGTACTTC. The genes are TRBV27 and TRBJ2-7; perhaps TRBD2 as D (6 bases). The V end was cut by 7 bases, the J end by 5 bases, with 15 bases between. Germline loops: CDR1 MNHEY, CDR2 SMNVEV (reference sequence). This CDR3 contains 13 residues.

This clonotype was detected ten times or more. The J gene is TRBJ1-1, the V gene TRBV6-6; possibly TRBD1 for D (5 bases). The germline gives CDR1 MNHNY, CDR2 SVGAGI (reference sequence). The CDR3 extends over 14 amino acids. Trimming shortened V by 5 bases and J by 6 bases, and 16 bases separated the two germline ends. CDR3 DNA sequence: TGTGCCAGCAGTGACTGGGGCGCTAGAGCTGAAGCTTTCTTT. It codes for CASSDWGARAEAFF.